These 25 T cell receptor beta chains were all obtained from the same sample, sequenced in a study of T cell repertoires in cytomegalovirus infection. TCRdb fed the reads into MiXCR, producing one record per CDR3 protein. The sample comprises around 310,000 distinct CDR3 sequences, just under 30% of which are singletons, and about 19% rests with the top ten. Antigens for these TCRs are unknown. The sequenced sample was cultured PBMCs, obtained from culture after CMV antigen stimulation. The receptors come from a human donor in good health (CMV status not recorded). Some clones in this sample may be carry-over from other donors' samples.

V gene TRBV7-8 combines with J gene TRBJ1-2; D remains ambiguous. The CDR3 totals 15 residues. Trimming left V 5 bases short and J 1 base short, with 14 bases between. Looked up from germline, CDR1 is SGHVS and CDR2 is FQNEAQ. The CDR3 sequence is CASSPPDRGNYGYTF. As DNA, the CDR3 is TGTGCCAGCAGCCCCCCCGATCGGGGTAACTATGGCTACACCTTC.

The table lists this clonotype with a few counts. V and J are TRBV6-1 and TRBJ1-2; TRBD1 is a possible D gene (6 bases). Deletions cut 5 bases from V and 4 bases from J, with 14 bases between. Per the germline V gene, CDR1 is MNHNS and CDR2 is SASEGT. This CDR3 has 14 amino acids. The DNA for the CDR3 is TGTGCCAGCAGTAAACAGGGATGGGGCTATGGCTACACCTTC. Its protein is CASSKQGWGYGYTF.

This clonotype was seen many times. This chain connects TRBV7-8 to TRBJ2-7; 11 bases match TRBD2. Trimming removed 2 bases from V and 0 bases from J; junction bases left unmatched: 18. This CDR3 comprises 21 residues. Germline V gives CDR1 SGHVS, CDR2 FQNEAQ. Written as DNA, the CDR3 is TGTGCCAGCAGCTTAAAGTTGACTAGCGGGATACCTCGTCCCGGCTCCTACGAGCAGTACTTC. Translated, it gives CASSLKLTSGIPRPGSYEQYF.

The genes are TRBV7-9 and TRBJ1-2; D is unresolved. Trimming stripped 7 bases from V and 5 bases from J, with 14 bases between. Looked up from germline, CDR1 is SEHNR and CDR2 is FQNEAQ (reference sequence). The CDR3 consists of 13 residues. The CDR3 reads CASTSGGLYGYTF. For the CDR3, the DNA is TGTGCCAGCACCTCGGGAGGTCTGTATGGCTACACCTTC.

This clonotype was seen only a few times. The gene calls are TRBV27 and TRBJ2-7, with 7 bases identical to TRBD1. V was clipped by 6 bases and J by 12 bases; unmatched bases: 14. The CDR3 runs 13 residues. Germline assignment: CDR1 MNHEY and CDR2 SMNVEV (reference sequence). CDR3 amino acids: CASRIGQAPLWYF. In nucleotides, the CDR3 is TGTGCCAGCAGGATCGGACAGGCCCCCCTATGGTACTTC.

The chain uses TRBV2 and TRBJ1-2, with D maybe TRBD1 (5 bases). The V gene's germline CDR1 is SNHLY and CDR2 FYNNEI. Trimming cost V 5 bases and J 7 bases, with 17 bases left between them. The CDR3 runs 14 residues. The CDR3 loop is CASSLSGSLAGYTF. The CDR3 DNA reads as TGTGCCAGCAGTTTATCAGGGAGTCTTGCTGGCTACACCTTC.

This clonotype was found a few times. V gene TRBV6-6 combines with J gene TRBJ1-1, with TRBD1 matching 7 bases. The CDR3 extends over 14 amino acids. From germline, CDR1 is MNHNY and CDR2 SVGAGI (reference sequence). Unmatched junction bases numbered 4, after V lost 6 bases and J lost 0 bases. The CDR3 region has the DNA TGTGCCAGCAGGAACAGGGGCTTGAACACTGAAGCTTTCTTT. Translated, it gives CASRNRGLNTEAFF.

This clonotype has just a few counts. The V and J genes are TRBV7-2 and TRBJ2-7; the D is unclear. The CDR3 runs 12 residues. The germline gives CDR1 SGHTA, CDR2 FQGNSA. V gave up 5 bases and J gave up 5 bases, with 10 bases separating them. The CDR3 nucleotides read TGTGCCAGCAGCACCCGTGCGGACGAGCAGTACTTC. Its translation: CASSTRADEQYF.

This clonotype showed up many times. V and J are TRBV11-2 and TRBJ2-7; a possible D gene is TRBD2 (5 bases). V was trimmed by 6 bases and J by 0 bases, leaving 9 bases between them. Germline loops: CDR1 SGHAT, CDR2 FQNNGV. This CDR3 is built from 13 residues. The CDR3 DNA reads as TGTGCCAGCAGTTTGGGGAGCTCCTACGAGCAGTACTTC. It specifies CASSLGSSYEQYF. The complete variable domain, with remaining parts taken from reference TRBV11-2 and TRBJ2-7, reads EAGVAQSPRYKIIEKRQSVAFWCNPISGHATLYWYQQILGQGPKLLIQFQNNGVVDDSQLPKDRFSAERLKGVDSTLKIQPAKLEDSAVYLCASSLGSSYEQYFGPGTRLTVT.

The chain couples TRBV28 to TRBJ1-5; no reliable D call. Germline V gene data show CDR1 as MDHEN and CDR2 as SYDVKM. The V end lost 5 bases, the J end lost 3 bases, and 14 bases lay between the germline ends. The CDR3 length is 15 residues. The CDR3 here is CASSPDGIDNQPQHF. CDR3 sequence (DNA): TGTGCCAGCAGTCCTGACGGGATAGACAATCAGCCCCAGCATTTT.

The chain uses TRBV20-1 and TRBJ2-1; TRBD2 aligns across 7 bases. The J segment lost 2 bases and the V segment lost 0 bases, leaving 13 bases of the junction unmatched. This CDR3 region has 18 residues. Germline-derived CDR1 and CDR2 are DFQATT and SNEGSKA (reference sequence). CDR3 amino acids: CSARDLSPGEGTYNEQFF. As DNA, the CDR3 is TGCAGTGCTAGAGATTTAAGTCCCGGGGAGGGTACCTACAATGAGCAGTTCTTC.

The rearrangement joins TRBV20-1 to TRBJ1-3, with D maybe TRBD1 (6 bases). CDR1 is DFQATT, CDR2 SNEGSKA, per germline (reference sequence). The CDR3 sequence is 13 residues long. The V gene lost 5 bases and the J gene lost 2 bases, with 10 bases spanning the gap. The CDR3 is CSAGSGAGNTIYF. In nucleotides, the CDR3 is TGCAGTGCTGGCTCAGGGGCTGGAAACACCATATATTTT.

There are a few counts of this clonotype. The gene calls are TRBV7-3 and TRBJ2-3, with D unresolved. CDR3 length: 14 amino acids. The germline V and J ends were trimmed by 4 bases and 5 bases, with 13 bases remaining between them. Germline V gene data show CDR1 as SGHTA and CDR2 as FQGTGA. CDR3 DNA sequence: TGTGCCAGCAGCTCCCCCCCTGCCAGAGATACGCAGTATTTT. Translated, it gives CASSSPPARDTQYF.

This clonotype was seen more than once but under ten times. The V and J genes are TRBV7-8 and TRBJ2-2; 7 bases fit TRBD2. The CDR3 totals 16 residues. The V gene end was trimmed by 2 bases and the J gene end by 1 base; junction bases not matched to a gene: 4. CDR1 is SGHVS, CDR2 FQNEAQ, per germline. This chain's CDR3 is CASSLRGLLNTGELFF. Written as DNA, the CDR3 is TGTGCCAGCAGCTTAAGGGGACTACTGAACACCGGGGAGCTGTTTTTT. Full variable domain (outside the CDR3, taken from reference TRBV7-8 and TRBJ2-2): GAGVSQSPRYKVAKRGQDVALRCDPISGHVSLFWYQQALGQGPEFLTYFQNEAQLDKSGLPSDRFFAERPEGSVSTLKIQRTQQEDSAVYLCASSLRGLLNTGELFFGEGSRLTVL.

This clonotype was found a few times. The CDR3 is CASSRGDGRYNEQFF. The CDR3 coding sequence is TGTGCCAGCAGCAGGGGAGATGGGAGGTACAATGAGCAGTTCTTC. The rearrangement joins TRBV7-8 to TRBJ2-1, with a possible D match to TRBD2 (6 bases). The CDR3 totals 15 residues. V was cut by 5 bases and J by 4 bases, with 15 bases left in between. CDR1 and CDR2 (germline): SGHVS, FQNEAQ.

This chain uses TRBV20-1 with TRBJ1-2; TRBD1 might be the D (6 bases). Trimming removed 0 bases from V and 4 bases from J, with 12 bases in between. The CDR3 is 14 amino acids. CDR1 and CDR2 from the germline V gene are DFQATT and SNEGSKA (reference sequence). CDR3 sequence: CSARDEQGGYGYTF. DNA of the CDR3: TGCAGTGCTAGAGATGAACAGGGCGGCTATGGCTACACCTTC.

Concerning this clonotype itself: Germline and junction disagree at one end, which may indicate a read error. This rearrangement joins TRBV6-1 to TRBJ1-5; possible D gene TRBD1, 5 bases. The germline V gene has CDR1 MNHNS and CDR2 SASEGT. This CDR3 spans 13 amino acids. DNA of the CDR3: TGTGCCAGCAGGGAAGGAGGGGTTCAGCCCCAGCATTTT. Its protein is CASREGGVQPQHF.

At least ten counts were recorded for this clonotype. This rearrangement joins TRBV7-2 to TRBJ2-1, with D perhaps TRBD2 (5 bases). Germline assignment: CDR1 SGHTA and CDR2 FQGNSA. The CDR3 has 13 amino acids. V was clipped by 5 bases and J by 9 bases, with 14 bases between them. The CDR3 reads CASSRGVPGEQFF. The CDR3 nucleotides read TGTGCCAGCAGCCGGGGTGTCCCGGGTGAGCAGTTCTTC.

The chain joins TRBV5-1 to TRBJ2-3; D might be TRBD2 (6 bases). The CDR3 is made up of 14 amino acids. Germline CDR1 SGHRS, CDR2 YFSETQ. Deletions cut 6 bases from V and 4 bases from J, with 15 bases between. The CDR3 loop is CASKSLGEADTQYF. The CDR3, as DNA: TGCGCCAGCAAATCCTTGGGGGAGGCAGATACGCAGTATTTT.

As to this clonotype: This likely comes from a read error, as the CDR3 has no conserved phenylalanine or tryptophan at its end. The V call is TRBV7-2, the J call TRBJ2-1, with TRBD2 matching over 7 bases. The CDR3 sequence is 17 residues long. The V gene's germline CDR1 is SGHTA and CDR2 FQGNSA. V lost 2 bases to trimming and J lost 2 bases; unmatched junction nucleotides: 9. Here the CDR3 DNA reads TGTGCCAGCAGCTTAATTTCGGGAGCGGGGACCTACAATGAGCAGTTCTCC. It codes for CASSLISGAGTYNEQFS.

This clonotype occurred a few times. The CDR3 sequence is CASSLGTGGMGTEAFF. CDR3 nucleotide sequence: TGTGCCAGCAGCTTAGGAACAGGAGGTATGGGCACTGAAGCTTTCTTT. This chain uses TRBV7-2 with TRBJ1-1, with TRBD1 as a possible D gene (5 bases). The CDR3 has 16 residues. Per the germline V gene, CDR1 is SGHTA and CDR2 is FQGNSA. The V end was cut by 1 base, the J end by 4 bases, with 16 bases between.

This clonotype has a count of ten or more. This chain connects TRBV7-8 to TRBJ1-5; perhaps TRBD1 as D (5 bases). V was clipped by 3 bases and J by 1 base, with 10 bases between them. CDR1 SGHVS and CDR2 FQNEAQ come from the germline V gene. The CDR3 covers 15 residues. The CDR3 DNA reads as TGTGCCAGCAGCTTCGTCAGGGCCAGCAATCAGCCCCAGCATTTT. Translated: CASSFVRASNQPQHF.

This rearrangement joins TRBV9 to TRBJ1-2; unclear D gene. The V end lost 0 bases, the J end lost 2 bases, and 8 bases lay between the germline ends. Germline values: CDR1 SGDLS, CDR2 YYNGEE. The CDR3 covers 14 residues. The CDR3 DNA reads TGTGCCAGCAGCGTAGAGGGAAGGAACTATGGCTACACCTTC. Protein sequence: CASSVEGRNYGYTF.

J is TRBJ2-7 and V is TRBV28; perhaps TRBD1 as D (6 bases). The V gene's germline CDR1 is MDHEN and CDR2 SYDVKM. This CDR3 is 17 amino acids long. Trimming shortened V by 5 bases and J by 2 bases, and 22 bases separated the two germline ends. CDR3: CASSLPPPGHLTYEQYF. The CDR3 DNA sequence: TGTGCCAGCAGTCTCCCACCTCCGGGACACCTAACCTACGAGCAGTACTTC.

This clonotype appeared a few times. CDR3 sequence (DNA): TGTGCCAGCAGCATAAAATGGACAGGGGGAAATGAGCAGTTCTTC. The encoded protein is CASSIKWTGGNEQFF. The rearrangement uses TRBV6-6 and TRBJ2-1; 10 bases agree with TRBD1. Germline trimming cut 6 bases from V and 7 bases from J; bases unmatched to any gene: 9. Germline CDR1 is MNHNY and CDR2 is SVGAGI (reference sequence). The CDR3 is made up of 15 amino acids.